The clone carrying this T cell receptor beta chain was seen a handful of times. The antigen remains undetermined. Other DNA sequences of this sample code for an identical CDR3. This sample is drawn from a study of T cell responses to AZD1222 COVID-19 vaccine. The assay was immunoSEQ multiplex PCR, and TCRdb's table has in-frame clones only and misses some. The repertoire holds 85,000 to 100,000 clones, with roughly 85% as singletons. Findings and limits, study-wide: Donors were chiefly white British, with a greater number of females, and clonal diversity was perhaps underestimated. At baseline, just a handful of AZD1222 recipients tested seropositive.

Trimming cost V 1 base and J 5 bases; bases outside gene matches: 7. Germline CDR1 is LGHDT and CDR2 is YNNKEL (reference sequence). The CDR3 contains 15 residues. Sample: peripheral blood, taken on day 0 of AZD1222 vaccination. The sequence was collected from an adult in good health. This chain connects TRBV3-1 (or the pseudogene TRBV3-2) to TRBJ1-2; 7 bases line up with TRBD1. In DNA form, the CDR3 reads TGTGCCAGCAGCCAAGGAGGGGGCGCGGGATATGGCTACACCTTC. Translating it yields CASSQGGGAGYGYTF.